This T cell receptor beta chain originates from a study of post-analysis software for immune sequencing data. Germline V gene sequence: CDR1 SGDLS, CDR2 YYNGEE. The CDR3 extends over 16 amino acids. Trimming took off 4 bases at V and 2 bases at J, with 17 bases between the two ends. Researchers reported that TCR beta cDNA libraries carried unique molecular identifiers. TCRdb reprocessed the PCR reads with MiXCR, giving one entry per CDR3 protein. The repertoire holds about 760,000 distinct CDR3 sequences, with roughly 27% as singletons. There are a few counts of this clonotype. Its antigen is not known. Findings and caveats of the study: The study found significantly lower normalized Chao1 diversity in multiple sclerosis patients than in controls. There were roughly five TRBV segments more frequent in patients than controls, and TRBV5-6, TRBV5-1 and TRBV20-1 were among them.

The sample was blood. The sequence derives from a girl under 18 with multiple sclerosis. The chain is built from TRBV9 and TRBJ2-3, with D tentatively TRBD2 (5 bases). In DNA, the CDR3 is TGTGCCAGCAGCCCAGCCCGCGGGCTCAACACAGATACGCAGTATTTT. This sequence encodes CASSPARGLNTDTQYF. The complete variable domain, with remaining parts taken from reference TRBV9 and TRBJ2-3, reads DSGVTQTPKHLITATGQRVTLRCSPRSGDLSVYWYQQSLDQGLQFLIQYYNGEERAKGNILERFSAQQFPDLHSELNLSSLELGDSALYFCASSPARGLNTDTQYFGPGTRLTVL.